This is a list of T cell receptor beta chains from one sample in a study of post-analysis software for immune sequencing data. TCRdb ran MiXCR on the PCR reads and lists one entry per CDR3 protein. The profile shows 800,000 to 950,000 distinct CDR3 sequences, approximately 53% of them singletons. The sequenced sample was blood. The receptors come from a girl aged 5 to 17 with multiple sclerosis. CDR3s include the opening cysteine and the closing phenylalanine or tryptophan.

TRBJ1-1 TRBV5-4 CASSLGGTTFTEAFF
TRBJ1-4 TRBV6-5 CASSSEGGINEKLFF
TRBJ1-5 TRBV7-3 CASSAAGGLNQPQHF
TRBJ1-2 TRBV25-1 CASSEYPGGYGYTF
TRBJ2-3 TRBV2 CASRGQGKRARWSTDTQYF
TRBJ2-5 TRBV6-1 CASNSATGGWETQYF
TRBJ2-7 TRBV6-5 CASSRRDHYEQYF
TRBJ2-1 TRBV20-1 CSARDPLRATYNEQFF
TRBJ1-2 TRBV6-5 CASSYFPGQGGAGYTF
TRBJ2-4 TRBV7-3 CASSSPEGDRASNIQYF
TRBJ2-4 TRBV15 CATSRAWGENIQYF
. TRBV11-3 CASSLDGNPYEQYF
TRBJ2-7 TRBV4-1 CASSQDWAGSSYEQYF
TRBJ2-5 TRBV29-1 CSVRQEGETQYF
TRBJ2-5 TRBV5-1 CASSNRQRTYQETQYF
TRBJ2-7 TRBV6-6 CASSFTGQDYSYEQYF
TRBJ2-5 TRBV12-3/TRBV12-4 CASSLDSDGETQYF
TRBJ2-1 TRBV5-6 CASSLRTSGRYNEQFF
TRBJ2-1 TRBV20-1 CSASRDGSYNEQFF
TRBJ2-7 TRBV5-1 CASSRDDTSSYEQYF
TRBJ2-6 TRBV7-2 CASSSRDRATSGANVLTF
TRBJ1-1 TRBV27 CASSRPGGSTEAYF
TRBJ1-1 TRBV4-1 CASTPVVEGNTEAFF
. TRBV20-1 CSALQGPQETQYF
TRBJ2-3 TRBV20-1 CSALTMPLSTDTQYF
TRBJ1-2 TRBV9 CASSVLQGANYGYTF
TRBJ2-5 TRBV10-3 CAISGDGGSQETQYF
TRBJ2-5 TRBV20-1 CSAREAGPGEQYF
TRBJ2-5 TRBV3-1 CASSQVITGTEETQYF
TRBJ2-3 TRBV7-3 CASSSVLAGGTDTQYF
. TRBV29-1 CSVGRLLSPYNEQYF
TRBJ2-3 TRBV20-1 CSARFGEGTQYF
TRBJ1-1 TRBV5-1 CASSLTPQGGMNTEAFF
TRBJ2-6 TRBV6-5 CASKGSGSSGANVLTF
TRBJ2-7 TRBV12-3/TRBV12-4 CASSVEMWSEQYF
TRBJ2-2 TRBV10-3 CAISQLNGSPGSGELFF
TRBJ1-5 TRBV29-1 CSVVPGPSNQPQHF
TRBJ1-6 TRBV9 CASSPWSGGLMDAGNSPLHF
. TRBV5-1 CASSLGTSDKKETQYF
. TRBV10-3 CAISESQGAYEQYF
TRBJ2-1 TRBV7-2 CASSLAERSYNEQFF
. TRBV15 CATSTYPTTEFSYEQYF
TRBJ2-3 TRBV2 CASSTLGGRTDTQYF